These 22 T cell receptor beta chains share one sample of origin, sequenced in a study of molecular identifiers for immune sequencing clone quantification. TCRdb re-called the PCR reads with MiXCR, one entry per CDR3 protein. The sample has 490,000 or so distinct CDR3 sequences; around 21% are singletons. The specimen sequenced was naive CD8+ T cells from blood, with Jurkat cell RNA spiked in. Subset described: FACS-sorted CD8+CD4-CCR7+CD45RA+ naive T cells. All receptors derive from a human donor in good health. Some libraries in this study had Jurkat cell RNA spiked in.

The table lists this clonotype with many counts. The rearrangement uses TRBV10-3 and TRBJ2-7; 7 bases fit TRBD1. V lost 3 bases and J lost 1; bases outside the gene matches: 3. The CDR3 contains 14 residues. Germline values: CDR1 ENHRY, CDR2 SYGVKD. In nucleotides, the CDR3 is TGTGCCATCAGTGACCCGGACAGGTCCTACGAGCAGTACTTC. Protein product: CAISDPDRSYEQYF.

This clonotype appeared many times. The V call is TRBV20-1, the J call TRBJ1-4; D is undetermined. Germline V lookup: CDR1 DFQATT, CDR2 SNEGSKA (reference sequence). Between the trimmed V and J ends, which lost 5 bases and 1 base, there was a span of 11 bases. The CDR3 extends over 14 amino acids. The CDR3 sequence: CSAPNWLTNEKLFF. The DNA for the CDR3 is TGCAGTGCTCCGAACTGGTTAACTAATGAAAAACTGTTTTTT.

This clonotype was detected many times. The rearrangement links TRBV9 to TRBJ2-1; no clear D. Germline values: CDR1 SGDLS, CDR2 YYNGEE. This CDR3 is 13 amino acids long. Trimming shortened V by 4 bases and J by 7 bases, and 12 bases separated the two germline ends. The CDR3, as DNA: TGTGCCAGCAGCACCTCCCGTCGAAATGAGCAGTTCTTC. The encoded protein is CASSTSRRNEQFF.

Comments on this clonotype: The junction differs from germline at one of its ends, possibly a read error. The chain uses TRBV11-2 and TRBJ2-7; D possibly corresponds to TRBD2 (5 bases). The CDR3 loop spans 12 amino acids. Germline values: CDR1 SGHAT, CDR2 FQNNGV. The CDR3, as DNA: TGTGCCATCAGCGGCGGCTCCTACGAGCAGTACTTC. It encodes CAISGGSYEQYF.

There are a few counts of this clonotype. This is likely a read error, given that the CDR3 carries no conserved phenylalanine or tryptophan at its end. The chain combines TRBV4-1 with TRBJ2-7; D ambiguous. Looked up from germline, CDR1 is MGHRA and CDR2 is YSYEKL. V was cut by 4 bases and J by 4 bases, with 11 bases left in between. The CDR3 loop spans 13 amino acids. CDR3 coding DNA: TGCGCCAGCAGCCTTTCGGACGGGTACGAGCAGTACCTC. Protein product: CASSLSDGYEQYL.

This clonotype has just a few counts. The chain recombines TRBV4-2 with TRBJ1-2, with D possibly TRBD1 on 6 matching bases. The length of the CDR3 is 15 residues. Trimming took 1 base from V and 5 from J, leaving 14 bases between them. Germline assignment: CDR1 LGHNA and CDR2 YNFKEQ. CDR3 in DNA: TGTGCCAGCAGCCAAGGAATCGAGGGGGGGTATGGCTACACCTTC. Translated, it gives CASSQGIEGGYGYTF.

This clonotype was counted only a few times. The V and J genes are TRBV2 and TRBJ2-7; D is ambiguous. CDR1 SNHLY and CDR2 FYNNEI come from the germline V gene. The CDR3 is made up of 16 amino acids. The V gene lost 6 bases and the J gene lost 0 bases, with 18 bases spanning the gap. CDR3 loop: CASSPQTLSFSYEQYF. CDR3 sequence (DNA): TGTGCCAGCAGCCCTCAAACATTGAGCTTCTCCTACGAGCAGTACTTC.

This clonotype was seen a handful of times. The V and J genes are TRBV20-1 and TRBJ1-2; 9 nucleotides agree with TRBD1. Per the germline V gene, CDR1 is DFQATT and CDR2 is SNEGSKA (reference sequence). The ends lost 2 bases at V and 4 bases at J; junction bases unmatched: 8. The CDR3 is 15 residues long. The CDR3 protein is CSARTDRGWGYGYTF. The CDR3 DNA is TGCAGTGCTAGAACGGACAGGGGATGGGGCTATGGCTACACCTTC.

The CDR3 sequence: CASSLSTGTGGIGELFF. CDR3 DNA sequence: TGTGCCAGCAGTTTATCTACCGGGACAGGGGGAATCGGGGAGCTGTTTTTT. The chain employs TRBV28 and TRBJ2-2; 11 bases match TRBD1. The V gene's germline CDR1 is MDHEN and CDR2 SYDVKM. Germline trimming cut 1 base from V and 7 bases from J; bases unmatched to any gene: 8. The CDR3 loop spans 17 amino acids. Full variable domain (outside the CDR3, taken from reference TRBV28 and TRBJ2-2): DVKVTQSSRYLVKRTGEKVFLECVQDMDHENMFWYRQDPGLGLRLIYFSYDVKMKEKGDIPEGYSVSREKKERFSLILESASTNQTSMYLCASSLSTGTGGIGELFFGEGSRLTVL.

To note about this clonotype: Given the absence of the conserved phenylalanine or tryptophan at the CDR3 end, a read error is likely. The chain combines TRBV4-3 with TRBJ2-7, with no clear D. Trimming took off 1 base at V and 2 bases at J, with 18 bases between the two ends. Germline V gene lookup returns CDR1 LGHNA and CDR2 YSLEER. The CDR3 totals 17 residues. The CDR3, as DNA: TGCGCCAGCAGCCAAGGAGCCTCGTCTGTGCCGCCCTACGAGCAGTACTCC. Translated: CASSQGASSVPPYEQYS.

The chain joins TRBV11-2 to TRBJ1-2, with TRBD1 as a possible D gene (5 bases). Germline values: CDR1 SGHAT, CDR2 FQNNGV. V gave up 5 bases and J gave up 8 bases, with 21 bases separating them. The CDR3 has 15 amino acids. The CDR3 here is CASSPAGTVFWGYTF. The DNA for the CDR3 is TGTGCCAGCAGCCCGGCCGGGACTGTATTCTGGGGCTACACCTTC.

The chain has TRBV6-1 and TRBJ1-2; D is undetermined. The ends were cut back, 1 base at V and 0 bases at J, with 12 bases in the middle. CDR1 is MNHNS, CDR2 SASEGT, per germline. The CDR3 extends over 16 amino acids. The CDR3 here is CASSEEAARTNYGYTF. The DNA for the CDR3 is TGTGCCAGCAGTGAAGAGGCAGCACGAACTAACTATGGCTACACCTTC.

This clonotype came up a few times. The chain uses TRBV30 and TRBJ1-1, with D unclear. Between the trimmed V and J ends, which lost 3 bases and 5 bases, there was a span of 16 bases. The CDR3 is 14 residues long. The germline V gene encodes CDR1 GTSNPN and CDR2 SVGIG (reference sequence). In DNA, the CDR3 is TGTGCCTGGAGCCGCAAAGGACCGGGAACTGAAGCTTTCTTT. Its protein product is CAWSRKGPGTEAFF.

In this sample, this clonotype turned up many times. The chain employs TRBV14 and TRBJ2-2; D is perhaps TRBD1 (5 bases). Germline lookup yields CDR1 SGHDN and CDR2 FVKESK. This CDR3 is 16 amino acids long. Between the trimmed V and J ends, which lost 1 base and 1 base, there was a span of 10 bases. CDR3 DNA: TGTGCCAGCAGCCAAGTCTCAGGGCTGAACACCGGGGAGCTGTTTTTT. Amino acid sequence: CASSQVSGLNTGELFF.

As for this clonotype: This may come from a read error, since a much larger clone is one base off. The CDR3 coding sequence is TGTGCCACCAGCCCCGGCACTGATGCTTTCTTT. Protein product: CATSPGTDAFF. This chain links TRBV15 with TRBJ1-1; D is undetermined. Germline-derived CDR1 and CDR2 are LNHNV and YYDKDF (reference sequence). This CDR3 comprises 11 residues.

V usage is TRBV19 and J usage is TRBJ2-4, with D uncertain. V gave up 7 bases and J gave up 9 bases, with 16 bases separating them. The CDR3 is made up of 13 amino acids. The germline CDR1 and CDR2 sequences are LNHDA and SQIVND (reference sequence). The CDR3 bases are TGTGCCAGTAATGGTGGGCCCAAAGGCATTCAGTACTTC. Translating it yields CASNGGPKGIQYF. The whole variable domain, filled in from reference TRBV19 and TRBJ2-4, reads DGGITQSPKYLFRKEGQNVTLSCEQNLNHDAMYWYRQDPGQGLRLIYYSQIVNDFQKGDIAEGYSVSREKKESFPLTVTSAQKNPTAFYLCASNGGPKGIQYFGAGTRLSVL.

This clonotype was picked up many times. This chain connects TRBV10-3 to TRBJ2-7, with D perhaps matching TRBD2 (5 bases). Germline loops: CDR1 ENHRY, CDR2 SYGVKD. The CDR3 consists of 12 residues. V gave up 0 bases and J gave up 6 bases, with 6 bases separating them. The CDR3 DNA reads TGTGCCATCAGTGAGTCGAGGGTCGAGCAGTACTTC. Protein: CAISESRVEQYF.

This clonotype was seen a handful of times. This chain joins TRBV5-5 and TRBJ1-2, with D maybe TRBD1 (5 bases). The germline V gene has CDR1 SGHKS and CDR2 YYEKEE (reference sequence). V gave up 4 bases and J gave up 1 base, with 14 bases separating them. The CDR3 spans 15 residues. CDR3 bases: TGTGCCAGCAGCGAAACGTCGACAGATAACTATGGCTACACCTTC. Protein: CASSETSTDNYGYTF.

Comments on this clonotype: A read error is possible here, since a much larger clone lies one base away. This chain connects TRBV4-1 to TRBJ2-7; the match to TRBD1 covers 7 bases. V lost 1 base and J lost 0; bases outside the gene matches: 3. CDR1 is MGHRA and CDR2 is YSYEKL in the germline V gene. The CDR3 extends over 15 amino acids. Here the CDR3 DNA reads TGCGCCAGCAGCCAAGCGACAGGGACCTCCTACGAGCAGTACTTC. This sequence encodes CASSQATGTSYEQYF.

To note about this clonotype: A clone one base away is much larger, so this may be a read error. This chain links TRBV6-5 with TRBJ1-3, with unresolved D. The CDR3 extends over 15 amino acids. Deletions cut 11 bases from V and 9 bases from J, with 26 bases between. From germline, CDR1 is MNHEY and CDR2 SVGAGI. CDR3 nucleotides: TGTGCCGCCGCACCGGGCCCGAATACGGGTGGCACCATATATTTT. Translation: CAAAPGPNTGGTIYF.

In this sample, this clonotype turned up a few times. The gene calls are TRBV19 and TRBJ1-2; TRBD1 matches 8 bases. Germline-derived CDR1 and CDR2 are LNHDA and SQIVND (reference sequence). The CDR3 spans 18 residues. V shed 9 bases and J 0 bases; nucleotides not matched to a gene: 18. The CDR3 bases are TGTGCCAGCTTCAAGGGGACAGGAGCCCCATTGCCTAACTATGGCTACACCTTC. Protein product: CASFKGTGAPLPNYGYTF. Using reference TRBV19 and TRBJ1-2 for the parts outside the CDR3, the full variable domain is DGGITQSPKYLFRKEGQNVTLSCEQNLNHDAMYWYRQDPGQGLRLIYYSQIVNDFQKGDIAEGYSVSREKKESFPLTVTSAQKNPTAFYLCASFKGTGAPLPNYGYTFGSGTRLTVV.

This clonotype was counted at least ten times. This chain links TRBV27 with TRBJ2-2, with unresolved D. Trimming cost V 1 base and J 5 bases, with 8 bases left between them. This CDR3 comprises 14 residues. Germline-derived CDR1 and CDR2 are MNHEY and SMNVEV (reference sequence). The CDR3: CASSLFMGTGELFF. In nucleotides, the CDR3 is TGTGCCAGCAGTTTATTTATGGGGACCGGGGAGCTGTTTTTT.